This T cell receptor (beta chain) was recorded in a study of CD8+CD57+ T cells in acquired aplastic anemia listed by TCRdb under 2018. Context from the whole study: On average, sorted CD4+ and CD8+ cells yielded 3.2 ug of extracted DNA, with a range of roughly 0.18 to 30 ug. A CD8+CD57+ expansion meant a frequency higher than the mean frequency seen in healthy subjects.

The patients picked for sequencing were ones in whom flow cytometry had shown an expansion of CD8+CD57+ cells. All patients had severe acquired aplastic anemia diagnosed by International Study of Aplastic Anemia and Agranulocytosis and Camitta criteria. Patients had received no therapy at the time of blood sampling. In the study, sorted CD4+ and CD8+ blood T cells from patients with severe aplastic anemia and from healthy subjects underwent deep sequencing of TCR repertoires. Patients were enrolled under clinicaltrials.gov protocols 00001620, 01623167, 00001397, 00071045, 00081523 and 00961064 in the USA. Ficoll-Paque density gradient centrifugation was used to isolate peripheral blood mononuclear cells. Before DNA extraction, CD4+ and CD8+ T cells were sorted with FACS or magnetic beads. From the germline V gene (reference sequence), CDR1 is DFQATT and CDR2 is SNEGSKA. The CDR3 spans 11 amino acids, including both terminal residues.

Of note for this clonotype: This receptor's antigen is unknown. The conserved closing phenylalanine or tryptophan is absent in this CDR3, likely reflecting a read error. It is unclear where the CDR3 begins or ends on the DNA, so no DNA is shown, and the CDR3 is as TCRdb lists it.

Paper-wide results and their limitations: No significant difference in CD8+ Simpson's diversity was found between patients and healthy controls (P=0.060). Although twenty-nine CD8+ CDR3 sequences were shared by patients and controls, these sequences appeared highly expressed in patients and within the immunodominant clones of patients.

TCR beta VDJ combination and CDR3 sequence profiling used genomic DNA as the template. TCR repertoire sequencing was run on an Illumina HiSeq 2000. The authors' analysis ran thus. TRBV/TRBJ rearrangement plots, CDR3 size and DJ length profiles, and Simpson's diversity index were used to evaluate the repertoires. Whichever DNA sequence was most abundant in the deep sequencing data was defined as the immunodominant clone. CDR3 amino acid sequences were screened for sharing across subjects and were compared with published repertoires and the VDJdb database. The public sequencing data were trimmed at Q25 with fastp and processed into clonotypes with MiXCR by TCRdb, which kept only in-frame beta chains. Records with the same CDR3 protein are collapsed into one entry carrying the most frequent genes and DNA. For this entry, the V and J calls and clone size follow TCRdb and not the study's own pipeline. This sample has 200,000 or so distinct CDR3 sequences in its table, and under 50% of those were observed once. Clones ranked in the top ten supply 15% to 20% of the sample.

This clonotype originated in a human donor with aplastic anemia. The specimen sequenced was sorted CD4+, CD8+, or CD8+CD57+ T cells (not recorded which) from PBMCs. Rearrangement joined TRBV20-1 to TRBJ1-4; the table gives TRBD1 as D, unverified against the DNA. For the CDR3, the sequence is CSARDGRGTIA.